The clone carrying this T cell receptor beta chain was recorded a few times. The sample is drawn from a study of beta chain features in type 1 diabetes. Investigators reverse transcribed all isolated RNA, so they sequenced expressed TCRB transcripts. This table comes from immunoSEQ multiplex PCR, and its TCRdb copy is limited to in-frame clones, with some not included. The data hold some 410,000 clones, with more than 9.5% observed a single time. Sample: naive CD4+ T cells from blood. The receptor's source is a woman aged 18-29 years in good health.

The chain's CDR3 is CSVLTGGNTIYF. For the CDR3, the DNA is TGCAGCGTCCTGACCGGTGGAAACACCATATATTTT. V is TRBV29-1 and J is TRBJ1-3; D is unclear. Germline loops: CDR1 SQVTM, CDR2 ANQGSEA. The CDR3 has 12 residues. V lost 6 bases, J lost 3 bases, and 9 bases lay in between.